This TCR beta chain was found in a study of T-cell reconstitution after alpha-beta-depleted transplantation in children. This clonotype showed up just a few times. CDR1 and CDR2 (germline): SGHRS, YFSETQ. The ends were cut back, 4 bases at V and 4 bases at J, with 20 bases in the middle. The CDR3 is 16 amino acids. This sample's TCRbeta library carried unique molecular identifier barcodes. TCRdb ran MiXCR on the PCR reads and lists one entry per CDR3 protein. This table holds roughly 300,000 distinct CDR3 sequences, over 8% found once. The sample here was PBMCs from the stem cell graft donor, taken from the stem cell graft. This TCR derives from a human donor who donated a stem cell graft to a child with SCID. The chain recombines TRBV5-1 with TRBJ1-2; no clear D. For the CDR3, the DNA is TGCGCCAGCAGCCGTTCCGCCAGCCCGGACGGCTATGGCTACACCTTC. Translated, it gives CASSRSASPDGYGYTF.